This TCR beta chain appears in the sequencing data of a study of T-cell memory formation after mild COVID-19. Whole-study context: TCR clustering was largely donor specific.

The CDR3 has 15 amino acids. The V gene's germline CDR1 is MNHEY and CDR2 SVGEGT. V gave up 0 bases and J gave up 6 bases, with 14 bases separating them. 5'RACE with constant-segment primers yielded barcoded, UMI-tagged TCR alpha and TCR beta cDNA libraries. Each CDR3 protein is one row after TCRdb ran MiXCR on the 5' RACE reads. The data show around 250,000 distinct CDR3 sequences, 7.5% to 10% seen once. Broader study findings: A balance of CD4 and CD8 characterized clones contracting day 15 to 85, whereas later expanders leaned CD4+.

Remarks on this clonotype: No antigen is known for it.

This sequence originates from a man between 18 and 35 years old who had mild COVID-19 (a few samples of this study predate the infection). Cell type and time point are not known. Sequenced input: PBMCs or a T cell subset sorted from them (not recorded which). This chain links TRBV6-2 or TRBV6-3 with TRBJ1-2, with a tentative D call TRBD1 (6 bases). In nucleotides, the CDR3 is TGTGCCAGCAGTTACTCGAGGGGGACCCTCGATGGCTACACCTTC. Translating gives CASSYSRGTLDGYTF.